This TCR beta chain was sequenced in a study of T-cell reconstitution after alpha-beta-depleted transplantation in children. Findings of the study overall: About two months after transplant, alpha-beta T cells reportedly came from several hundred expanded graft clones. Certain patients had high TCRbeta diversity at day 60, and it came from recipient T cells and thymic progenitors that survived. At one year after transplant, newly produced T cells mostly accounted for T-cell counts and diversity.

This clonotype was counted between two and nine times. Its cognate antigen is unknown. Unique molecular identifiers were incorporated into the prepared TCRbeta library. TCRdb called the PCR reads again in MiXCR, with one record for every CDR3 protein. The sample lists approximately 980,000 distinct CDR3 sequences, about 29% occurring once. The junction had 6 bases not matched to a gene; V was cut back by 6 bases and J by 4 bases. CDR3 length: 13 residues. In germline, CDR1 is SGHRS, CDR2 YFSETQ. The TCR was taken from a boy under three years old who had a stem cell transplant for SCID, so the T cells may come from the graft donor. The sequencing here drew on PBMCs, mostly from graft donor cells, taken 360 days after TCRalphabeta/CD19-depleted stem cell transplant. This sequence joins TRBV5-1 and TRBJ1-1; TRBD1 matches at 7 bases. As DNA, the CDR3 is TGCGCCAGCATCAAACAGGGGTCCACTGAAGCTTTCTTT. Translated, it gives CASIKQGSTEAFF.